This T cell receptor beta chain originates from a study of OX40 agonist ivuxolimab in advanced cancers. Germline CDR1 and CDR2: SGHTA and FQGNSA. Trimming cost V 1 base and J 7 bases; bases outside gene matches: 14. The CDR3 has 17 residues. Of note for this clone: Its antigen remains unknown.

TCRdb's table, derived via immunoSEQ multiplex PCR, lists solely in-frame clones and lacks some. The sample holds some 140,000 clones, just over 90% seen once. General observations from the study: Normalized expansion of T-cell clones was also low for some nonresponders. Clones of CD4+ and CD8+ blood T cells grew by week 6 at doses of 0.1 to 3.0 mg/kg. Expanded peripheral T cells had an undetermined antigen specificity.

The sequence was obtained from an adult with an advanced solid tumor such as melanoma, head and neck, liver or kidney cancer. Sequencing was performed on CD4+ or CD8+ T cells sorted from blood, taken in a trial of the OX40 agonist ivuxolimab. This sequence joins TRBV7-2 and TRBJ1-2, with 8 bases fitting TRBD1. As DNA, the CDR3 is TGTGCCAGCAGCTTAGAGTACGGGCAGGGGGCGAGGGTTGGCTACACCTTC. Protein sequence: CASSLEYGQGARVGYTF.